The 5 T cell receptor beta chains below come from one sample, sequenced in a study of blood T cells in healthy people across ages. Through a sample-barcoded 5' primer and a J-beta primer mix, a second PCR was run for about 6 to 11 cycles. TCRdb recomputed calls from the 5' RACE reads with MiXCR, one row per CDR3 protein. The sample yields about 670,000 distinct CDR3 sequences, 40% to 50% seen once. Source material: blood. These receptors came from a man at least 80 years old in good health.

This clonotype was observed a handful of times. CDR3 nucleotides: TGCGCCAGCAGGCAGACTAGCTTCTTCGCAGATACGCAGTATTTT. Its protein product is CASRQTSFFADTQYF. The chain recombines TRBV5-1 with TRBJ2-3; 7 bases are shared with TRBD2. Trimming at V came to 5 bases and at J to 4 bases, leaving 10 bases not matched to a gene. CDR1 and CDR2 (germline): SGHRS, YFSETQ. This CDR3 is 15 amino acids long.

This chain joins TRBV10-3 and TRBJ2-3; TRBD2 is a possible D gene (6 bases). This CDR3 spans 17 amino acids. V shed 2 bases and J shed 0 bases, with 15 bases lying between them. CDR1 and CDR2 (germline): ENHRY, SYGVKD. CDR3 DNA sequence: TGTGCCATCAGTGAGCGGACGGGAGCGGCGAGCACAGATACGCAGTATTTT. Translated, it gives CAISERTGAASTDTQYF.

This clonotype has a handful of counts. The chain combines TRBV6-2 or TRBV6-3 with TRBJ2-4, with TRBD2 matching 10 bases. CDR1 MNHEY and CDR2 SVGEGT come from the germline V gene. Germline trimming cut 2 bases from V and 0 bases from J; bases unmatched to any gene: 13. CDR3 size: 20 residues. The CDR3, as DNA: TGTGCCAGCAGTTACGGGCTAGCGGGGGAGCTCTCCTTAGCCAAAAACATTCAGTACTTC. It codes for CASSYGLAGELSLAKNIQYF.

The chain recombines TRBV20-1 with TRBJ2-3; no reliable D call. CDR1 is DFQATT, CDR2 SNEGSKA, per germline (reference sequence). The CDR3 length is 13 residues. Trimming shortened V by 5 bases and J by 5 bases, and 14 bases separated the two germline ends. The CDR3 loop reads CSAGQVALDTQYF. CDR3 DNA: TGCAGTGCTGGCCAGGTGGCCTTAGATACGCAGTATTTT.

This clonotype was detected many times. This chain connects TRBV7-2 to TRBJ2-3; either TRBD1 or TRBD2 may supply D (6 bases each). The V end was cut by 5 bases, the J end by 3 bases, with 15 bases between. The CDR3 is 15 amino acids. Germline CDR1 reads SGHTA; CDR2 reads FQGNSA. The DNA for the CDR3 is TGTGCCAGCAGCCCACCCGGGGGCATTACAGATACGCAGTATTTT. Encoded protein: CASSPPGGITDTQYF.